A selection of T cell receptor beta chains follows, all from one sample in a study of early T cells in non-severe SARS-CoV-2 infection. Each CDR3 protein gets one entry after TCRdb re-called the 5' RACE reads with MiXCR. The data show tens of thousands of distinct CDR3 sequences, 9.5% to 15% seen once. Material: whole blood. Receptors originate from an adult who was a healthcare worker with PCR-confirmed SARS-CoV-2 infection or an uninfected control (not recorded which). Each CDR3 is given with its conserved first and last residue. The D gene is left open where the match is weak. Size is stated for part of the rows, as once, few or many counts, or as a class when the clone is expanded.

size: few
J: TRBJ2-7
D: -
V: TRBV12-3/TRBV12-4
DNA: TGTGCCAGCAGCTCCGCCGAGGGTGGGACCTACGAGCAGTACTTC
CDR3: CASSSAEGGTYEQYF

size: few
J: TRBJ1-2
D: -
V: TRBV21-1
DNA: TGTGCCAGCAGCAAGAGAGACAGGTGGGGCTACACCTTC
CDR3: CASSKRDRWGYTF

size: many
J: TRBJ1-6
D: -
V: TRBV7-6
DNA: TGTGCCAGCAGCTTAGACCGGAGTGGACGTTCACCCCTCCACTTT
CDR3: CASSLDRSGRSPLHF

size: few
J: TRBJ2-7
D: -
V: TRBV29-1
DNA: TGCAGCGTTGTTTCCGACAGGAACTACGAGCAGTACTTC
CDR3: CSVVSDRNYEQYF

size: -
J: TRBJ2-1
D: -
V: TRBV20-1
DNA: TGCAGTGCTAGAGTAATCAACAATGAGCAGTTCTTC
CDR3: CSARVINNEQFF

size: few
J: TRBJ2-7
D: -
V: TRBV7-9
DNA: TGTGCCAGCAGCTTAACCAGGACCTACTACGAGCAGTACTTC
CDR3: CASSLTRTYYEQYF

size: many
J: TRBJ2-3
D: -
V: TRBV3-1
DNA: TGTGCCAGCAGCCAAGACCCGGGGACGGGGCCAGATACGCAGTATTTT
CDR3: CASSQDPGTGPDTQYF

size: few
J: TRBJ2-2
D: TRBD2
V: TRBV25-1
DNA: TGTGCCAGCGAAAGGACTAGCGGCACCGGGGAGCTGTTTTTT
CDR3: CASERTSGTGELFF

size: many
J: TRBJ2-7
D: TRBD2
V: TRBV7-2
DNA: TGTGCCAGCAGCCAACGGATACTAGCGGGGAATCTCTACGAGCAGTACTTC
CDR3: CASSQRILAGNLYEQYF

size: -
J: TRBJ1-1
D: -
V: TRBV7-8
DNA: TGTGCCAGCGCGCCCGACAGATGGAACACTGAAGCTTTCTTT
CDR3: CASAPDRWNTEAFF

size: few
J: TRBJ2-7
D: -
V: TRBV12-3/TRBV12-4
DNA: TGTGCCAGCAGTTTAGCGACCCGGGACACAGCCTACGAGCAGTACTTC
CDR3: CASSLATRDTAYEQYF

size: few
J: TRBJ2-5
D: -
V: TRBV7-2
DNA: TGTGCCAGCAGCTTACAGGCGGAGGTACAAGAGACCCAGTACTTC
CDR3: CASSLQAEVQETQYF

size: -
J: TRBJ2-3
D: TRBD2
V: TRBV20-1
DNA: TGCAGTGCTAGAGAACTAGCGGGAGTGTGGAGCACAGATACGCAGTATTTT
CDR3: CSARELAGVWSTDTQYF

size: -
J: TRBJ1-2
D: -
V: TRBV27
DNA: TGTGCCAGCAGTTTAATCGGGGCCACCAGTGGCTACACCTTC
CDR3: CASSLIGATSGYTF

size: -
J: TRBJ1-4
D: -
V: TRBV5-1
DNA: TGCGCCAGCCGGGACCCTCTGGAGCAACTGTTTTTT
CDR3: CASRDPLEQLFF

size: -
J: TRBJ2-1
D: TRBD2
V: TRBV5-1
DNA: TGCGCCAGCAGCCCAGGGACTAGCGGCTACAATGAGCAGTTCTTC
CDR3: CASSPGTSGYNEQFF

size: few
J: TRBJ2-1
D: -
V: TRBV10-2
DNA: TGCGCCAGCAGTGATTCGGGGGCTCAGAATGAGCAGTTCTTC
CDR3: CASSDSGAQNEQFF

size: few
J: TRBJ2-3
D: -
V: TRBV20-1
DNA: TGCAGTGCTAGAGATCCGGGTAGAGGGGAGACAGATACGCAGTATTTT
CDR3: CSARDPGRGETDTQYF

size: -
J: TRBJ2-7
D: TRBD2
V: TRBV9
DNA: TGTGCCAGCAGCGGGCGGGGGGAGCAGTACTTC
CDR3: CASSGRGEQYF

size: few
J: TRBJ2-3
D: TRBD2
V: TRBV28
DNA: TGTGCCAGCAGTCCCGGCGGGAGTACAGATACGCAGTATTTT
CDR3: CASSPGGSTDTQYF

size: few
J: TRBJ2-3
D: TRBD1
V: TRBV7-9
DNA: TGTGCCAGCAGCCGGGACAGGGGGCAAACAGATACGCAGTATTTT
CDR3: CASSRDRGQTDTQYF

size: few
J: TRBJ1-1
D: -
V: TRBV6-6
DNA: TGTGCCAGCAGTTATCTGAATCTGGGCAGTGAGGAAGCTTTCTTT
CDR3: CASSYLNLGSEEAFF

size: -
J: TRBJ2-3
D: -
V: TRBV6-1
DNA: TGTGCCAGCAGTGAACAGGGCCCAGATACGCAGTATTTT
CDR3: CASSEQGPDTQYF

size: many
J: TRBJ2-2
D: -
V: TRBV6-2/TRBV6-3
DNA: TGTGCCAGCAGCCAATGGGGGGCGAACACCGGGGAGCTGTTTTTT
CDR3: CASSQWGANTGELFF

size: few
J: TRBJ2-7
D: -
V: TRBV4-1
DNA: TGCGCCAGCAGCCAAGATAGCAGCGGCAGGATTTACGAGCAGTACTTC
CDR3: CASSQDSSGRIYEQYF

size: few
J: TRBJ2-3
D: -
V: TRBV7-6
DNA: TGTGCCAGCAGCTTAGTCGGTGGCCCGGGAGCCACAGATACGCAGTATTTT
CDR3: CASSLVGGPGATDTQYF

size: -
J: TRBJ1-2
D: TRBD1
V: TRBV6-5
DNA: TGTGCCAGCAGTCCTCCGGGACAGGGGGCGGGTGGCTACACCTTC
CDR3: CASSPPGQGAGGYTF